One and the same sample provided the 2 T cell receptor beta chains below, sequenced in a study of blood T cell repertoires in COVID-19. TCRdb's copy holds only in-frame clones and misses some; the assay was immunoSEQ multiplex PCR. The sample shows some 140,000 clones, about four fifths of them seen only once. What was sequenced was peripheral blood. The receptors stem from a man aged 80 or over with acute or convalescent COVID-19.

This clone came up many times. The V gene is TRBV28, the J gene TRBJ2-1; 7 bases are shared with TRBD2. Trimming at V came to 3 bases and at J to 4 bases, leaving 9 bases not matched to a gene. From germline, CDR1 is MDHEN and CDR2 SYDVKM. This CDR3 is built from 16 residues. The CDR3 loop reads CASSFLTGGMYNEQFF. CDR3 DNA: TGTGCCAGCAGTTTCCTTACCGGGGGGATGTACAATGAGCAGTTCTTC.

The chain joins TRBV7-2 to TRBJ2-1; 9 bases are shared with TRBD2. Per germline, CDR1 SGHTA and CDR2 FQGNSA. V shed 4 bases and J 1 base; nucleotides not matched to a gene: 5. The CDR3 is 16 residues long. DNA of the CDR3: TGTGCCAGCAGCTACTTAGCGGGGGTATCCTACAATGAGCAGTTCTTC. This sequence encodes CASSYLAGVSYNEQFF.